This TCR beta chain was identified in a study of T cells in Graves' hyperthyroidism and ophthalmopathy. RNA transcripts gave rise to amplified TCR beta CDR3 regions. The HTBI primer set drove a first-round RT-PCR of the TCR CDR3. TCRdb re-called the multiplex PCR reads through MiXCR, storing one row per CDR3 protein. The sample yields about 340,000 distinct CDR3 sequences, 15% to 20% seen once. This clonotype was counted ten times or more. V trimming: 4 bases; J trimming: 9 bases; junction bases outside the gene matches: 3. The length of the CDR3 is 13 residues. CDR1 and CDR2 (germline): LGHDT, YNNKEL (reference sequence).

The receptor comes from a woman aged 45-59 years with Graves' hyperthyroidism. The rearrangement joins TRBV3-1 to TRBJ2-1, with 10 bases lining up with TRBD2. The sample consisted of blood. Here the CDR3 reads CASSPLAGVEQFF. As DNA, the CDR3 is TGTGCCAGCAGCCCCCTAGCGGGAGTTGAGCAGTTCTTC.